This entry lists 9 T cell receptor beta chains sequenced from one sample in a study of blood T cell repertoires in COVID-19. The protocol was immunoSEQ multiplex PCR, while the TCRdb copy is restricted to in-frame clones and leaves out a portion. The data show around 120,000 clones, approximately 87% seen once. The sample comprised peripheral blood. These receptors were collected from an older man who had recovered from COVID-19.

The chain combines TRBV6-5 with TRBJ2-5; D may be TRBD2 (6 bases). From germline, CDR1 is MNHEY and CDR2 SVGAGI. The CDR3 sequence is 14 residues long. V dropped 3 bases and J dropped 3 bases, with 11 bases sitting between them. CDR3 nucleotides: TGTGCCAGCAGTTATTCACCGGGAGAAGAGACCCAGTACTTC. As protein: CASSYSPGEETQYF.

V gene TRBV3-1 (or the pseudogene TRBV3-2) combines with J gene TRBJ2-2; 9 bases fit TRBD2. This CDR3 is 17 amino acids long. Losses at the gene ends were 2 bases for V and 4 bases for J; bases not matched to a gene: 8. CDR1 and CDR2 from the germline V gene are LGHDT and YNNKEL (reference sequence). The CDR3 DNA sequence: TGTGCCAGCAGCCAATTGCGCGCGGGGGGGCCCACCGGGGAGCTGTTTTTT. It specifies CASSQLRAGGPTGELFF.

This clone was seen only once. The chain couples TRBV28 to TRBJ1-2; no clear D gene. CDR3 length equals 14 residues. Trimming pared 5 bases from V and 10 bases from J, leaving 20 bases between. Germline assignment: CDR1 MDHEN and CDR2 SYDVKM. The CDR3 loop reads CASSRPGFPLDYTF. CDR3 sequence (DNA): TGTGCCAGCAGTCGGCCGGGATTCCCCTTAGACTACACCTTC.

The DNA for the CDR3 is TGTGCCAGCAGCTTAGTTTCCAATAATGAAAAACTGTTTTTT. This encodes CASSLVSNNEKLFF. The rearrangement joins TRBV7-2 to TRBJ1-4, with D unclear. Deletions cut 1 base from V and 4 bases from J, with 7 bases between. Germline CDR1 SGHTA, CDR2 FQGNSA. The CDR3 runs 14 residues. Complete variable domain (other parts from reference TRBV7-2 and TRBJ1-4): GAGVSQSPSNKVTEKGKDVELRCDPISGHTALYWYRQSLGQGLEFLIYFQGNSAPDKSGLPSDRFSAERTGGSVSTLTIQRTQQEDSAVYLCASSLVSNNEKLFFGSGTQLSVL.

The chain joins TRBV19 to TRBJ2-1; no clear D. The CDR3 runs 15 residues. V shed 1 base and J shed 5 bases, with 12 bases lying between them. Germline values: CDR1 LNHDA, CDR2 SQIVND (reference sequence). CDR3 DNA: TGTGCCAGTAGTATAGTTGAGAATTTCGACAATGAGCAGTTCTTC. This sequence encodes CASSIVENFDNEQFF.

The rearrangement links TRBV3-1 (or the pseudogene TRBV3-2) to TRBJ1-5, with D unclear. V dropped 2 bases and J dropped 3 bases, with 17 bases sitting between them. CDR1 LGHDT and CDR2 YNNKEL come from the germline V gene (reference sequence). CDR3 length: 17 residues. Here the CDR3 DNA reads TGTGCCAGCAGCCAAAGTGCACTAGAGCCCTCCAATCAGCCCCAGCATTTT. Protein product: CASSQSALEPSNQPQHF.

This clone has more than one count but fewer than ten. The rearrangement joins TRBV13 to TRBJ2-7; 15 bases map to TRBD2. Germline CDR1 is PRHDT and CDR2 is FYEKMQ (reference sequence). The V segment lost 4 bases and the J segment 6 bases; nucleotides outside the gene matches: 10. CDR3 length: 17 amino acids. The CDR3 DNA reads TGTGCCAGCAGCTCATCGGGACTAGCGGGGGGCCTGGGCGAGCAGTACTTC. Translating it yields CASSSSGLAGGLGEQYF.

The chain combines TRBV7-9 with TRBJ2-5; 16 positions match TRBD2. Unmatched junction bases numbered 7, after V lost 4 bases and J lost 5 bases. CDR1 is SEHNR, CDR2 FQNEAQ, per germline (reference sequence). The CDR3 extends over 17 amino acids. The CDR3 DNA follows: TGTGCCAGCAGCTACGGGACTAGCGGGGGGGCCGCGGAGACCCAGTACTTC. This translates into CASSYGTSGGAAETQYF.

This chain links TRBV7-2 with TRBJ2-5, with D tentatively TRBD2 (5 bases). The CDR3 is made up of 13 amino acids. V shed 3 bases and J shed 2 bases, with 7 bases lying between them. Germline CDR1 reads SGHTA; CDR2 reads FQGNSA. The CDR3 bases are TGTGCCAGCAGCTTGCTAGCACAAGAGACCCAGTACTTC. This translates into CASSLLAQETQYF.